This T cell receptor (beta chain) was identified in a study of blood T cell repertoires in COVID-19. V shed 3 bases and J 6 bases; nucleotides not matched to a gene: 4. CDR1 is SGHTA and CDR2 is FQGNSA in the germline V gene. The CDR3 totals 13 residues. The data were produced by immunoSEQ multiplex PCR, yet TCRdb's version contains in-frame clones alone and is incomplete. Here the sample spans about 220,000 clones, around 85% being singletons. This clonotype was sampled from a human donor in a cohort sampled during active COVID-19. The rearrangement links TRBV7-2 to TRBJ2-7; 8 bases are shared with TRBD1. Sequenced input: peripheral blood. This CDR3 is CASSFQGALEQYF. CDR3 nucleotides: TGTGCCAGCAGCTTTCAGGGGGCTCTCGAGCAGTACTTC.